A selection of T cell receptor beta chains follows, all from one sample in a study of T cells in Graves' hyperthyroidism and ophthalmopathy. TCRdb re-analysed the multiplex PCR reads in MiXCR, keeping a single row per CDR3 protein. The table records about 570,000 distinct CDR3 sequences, 14% of them present only once. The sequenced material came from blood. The receptors come from a woman aged 40 to 49 with Graves' hyperthyroidism. Both conserved end residues are part of each CDR3. Fields, in order: J gene, D gene, clone size, V gene, CDR3 protein, CDR3 DNA. A D gene is named only where the DNA matches it firmly. Rows give clone size only sometimes, using once, few, many, or a class for an expanded clone.

j_gene: TRBJ2-1; d_gene: NA; abundance: once; v_gene: TRBV19; CDR3aa: CASSPPGGVNNEQFF; CDR3nt: TGTGCCAGTAGTCCTCCTGGCGGAGTCAACAATGAGCAGTTCTTC
j_gene: TRBJ2-1; d_gene: NA; abundance: many; v_gene: TRBV10-1; CDR3aa: CASSERVAGNEQFF; CDR3nt: TGCGCCAGCAGTGAGCGGGTGGCGGGAAATGAGCAGTTCTTC
j_gene: TRBJ2-7; d_gene: TRBD1; abundance: NA; v_gene: TRBV2; CDR3aa: CASTGTGAWEQYF; CDR3nt: TGTGCCAGCACCGGGACAGGGGCATGGGAGCAGTACTTC
j_gene: TRBJ2-7; d_gene: TRBD1; abundance: few; v_gene: TRBV19; CDR3aa: CASTTGTAAYEQYF; CDR3nt: TGTGCCAGTACCACAGGGACAGCAGCCTACGAGCAGTACTTC
j_gene: TRBJ2-3; d_gene: TRBD2; abundance: many; v_gene: TRBV3-1; CDR3aa: CASSRAGGLDTQYF; CDR3nt: TGTGCCAGCAGCCGTGCGGGAGGTTTAGATACGCAGTATTTT
j_gene: TRBJ2-7; d_gene: TRBD2; abundance: few; v_gene: TRBV10-3; CDR3aa: CAIAGESSYEQYF; CDR3nt: TGTGCCATAGCGGGGGAAAGCTCCTACGAGCAGTACTTC
j_gene: TRBJ2-7; d_gene: TRBD1; abundance: many; v_gene: TRBV20-1; CDR3aa: CSASSPSPGQGSYEQYF; CDR3nt: TGCAGTGCTAGCTCCCCAAGCCCGGGACAGGGGTCCTACGAGCAGTACTTC
j_gene: TRBJ2-1; d_gene: TRBD2; abundance: NA; v_gene: TRBV28; CDR3aa: CASSATLAGATNEQFF; CDR3nt: TGTGCCAGCAGCGCGACCCTAGCGGGAGCAACAAATGAGCAGTTCTTC
j_gene: TRBJ2-7; d_gene: TRBD2; abundance: many; v_gene: TRBV20-1; CDR3aa: CSARTSDYEQYF; CDR3nt: TGCAGTGCCAGGACTAGCGACTACGAGCAGTACTTC
j_gene: TRBJ2-7; d_gene: TRBD1; abundance: many; v_gene: TRBV18; CDR3aa: CASSLETGGSTYEQYF; CDR3nt: TGTGCCAGCTCACTCGAGACAGGGGGATCCACTTACGAGCAGTACTTC
j_gene: TRBJ2-2; d_gene: NA; abundance: once; v_gene: TRBV15; CDR3aa: CATSRDKGSNTGELFF; CDR3nt: TGTGCCACCAGCAGAGATAAGGGATCGAACACCGGGGAGCTGTTTTTT
j_gene: TRBJ1-2; d_gene: NA; abundance: NA; v_gene: TRBV28; CDR3aa: CASSPRPTGMNYGYTF; CDR3nt: TGTGCCAGCAGTCCACGGCCCACGGGGATGAACTATGGCTACACCTTC
j_gene: TRBJ1-3; d_gene: NA; abundance: NA; v_gene: TRBV4-1; CDR3aa: CASSQELSPGNTIYF; CDR3nt: TGCGCCAGCAGCCAAGAACTCAGTCCTGGAAACACCATATATTTT
j_gene: TRBJ2-7; d_gene: TRBD1; abundance: many; v_gene: TRBV7-2; CDR3aa: CASSLAPDRTYEQYF; CDR3nt: TGTGCCAGCAGCTTAGCCCCGGACAGGACCTACGAGCAGTACTTC
j_gene: TRBJ1-6; d_gene: NA; abundance: NA; v_gene: TRBV4-1; CDR3aa: CASSQGRGGSPLHF; CDR3nt: TGCGCCAGCAGCCAAGGACGGGGGGGCTCACCCCTCCACTTT
j_gene: TRBJ2-5; d_gene: NA; abundance: many; v_gene: TRBV2; CDR3aa: CASRQTRIQETQYF; CDR3nt: TGTGCCAGCAGACAGACCAGGATACAAGAGACCCAGTACTTC
j_gene: TRBJ1-1; d_gene: TRBD1; abundance: many; v_gene: TRBV12-3/TRBV12-4; CDR3aa: CASSFGTGGNTEAFF; CDR3nt: TGTGCCAGCAGTTTTGGGACAGGGGGCAACACTGAAGCTTTCTTT
j_gene: TRBJ2-7; d_gene: NA; abundance: many; v_gene: TRBV30; CDR3aa: CAWSEGTYSYEQYF; CDR3nt: TGTGCCTGGAGTGAAGGGACTTACTCCTACGAGCAGTACTTC
j_gene: TRBJ2-2; d_gene: NA; abundance: many; v_gene: TRBV3-1; CDR3aa: CASSQPLQSPGELFF; CDR3nt: TGTGCCAGCAGCCAACCACTCCAAAGCCCCGGGGAGCTGTTTTTT
j_gene: TRBJ2-7; d_gene: TRBD2; abundance: many; v_gene: TRBV11-3; CDR3aa: CASSFLLAGMQYF; CDR3nt: TGTGCCAGCAGCTTCCTCCTAGCGGGAATGCAGTACTTC
j_gene: TRBJ2-3; d_gene: TRBD1; abundance: many; v_gene: TRBV6-1; CDR3aa: CASRDRAFTDTQYF; CDR3nt: TGTGCCAGCAGGGACAGGGCTTTCACAGATACGCAGTATTTT
j_gene: TRBJ1-6; d_gene: TRBD1; abundance: few; v_gene: TRBV6-2/TRBV6-3; CDR3aa: CASSSQSRQGSYSPLHF; CDR3nt: TGTGCCAGCAGTTCCCAAAGCCGACAGGGGAGTTACTCACCCCTCCACTTT
j_gene: TRBJ2-1; d_gene: TRBD2; abundance: many; v_gene: TRBV5-1; CDR3aa: CASSLGVAGVYNEQFF; CDR3nt: TGCGCCAGCAGCTTGGGGGTAGCGGGGGTATACAATGAGCAGTTCTTC
j_gene: TRBJ1-2; d_gene: TRBD1; abundance: many; v_gene: TRBV18; CDR3aa: CASSPPLGQGAGSRGYTF; CDR3nt: TGTGCCAGCTCACCACCTCTGGGACAGGGGGCAGGCTCGCGAGGCTACACCTTC
j_gene: TRBJ2-1; d_gene: NA; abundance: NA; v_gene: TRBV9; CDR3aa: CASSVSYYNEQFF; CDR3nt: TGTGCCAGCAGCGTCTCATATTACAATGAGCAGTTCTTC